Below, 19 T cell receptor beta chains from the same sample are listed, as sequenced in a study of shared clonotypes between healthy human individuals. TCRdb's copy holds only in-frame clones and misses some; the assay was immunoSEQ multiplex PCR. Of approximately 2.4 million clones listed, more than 90% are singletons. The sequencing sample was made of naive CD4+ T cells sorted from blood. Subset indicated: CD45RA+ positively selected. These receptors were collected from a man aged 18 to 29 in good health.

This clone was found once. The rearrangement links TRBV9 to TRBJ1-2; D call uncertain. The CDR3 runs to 18 residues. V was cut by 4 bases and J by 1 base, with 23 bases left in between. Germline V gene data show CDR1 as SGDLS and CDR2 as YYNGEE. For the CDR3, the DNA is TGTGCCAGCAGCCCACGGGGAGGAGAGATGGTAGTTAACTATGGCTACACCTTC. Translating gives CASSPRGGEMVVNYGYTF.

The chain is built from TRBV11-1 and TRBJ2-7, with TRBD2 matching 14 bases. Germline CDR1 is SGHAT and CDR2 is FQDESV (reference sequence). The trim removed 4 bases at V and 0 bases at J, leaving 11 bases unmatched. The CDR3 runs to 19 residues. The CDR3 DNA sequence: TGTGCCAGCAGCTGGACCGGGACTAGCGGGGGCCTAAGCTCCTACGAGCAGTACTTC. It codes for CASSWTGTSGGLSSYEQYF.

This chain connects TRBV7-9 to TRBJ2-2; D unclear. CDR3 size: 13 residues. Germline V gene sequence: CDR1 SEHNR, CDR2 FQNEAQ (reference sequence). The V end was cut by 1 base, the J end by 14 bases, with 14 bases between. In DNA form, the CDR3 reads TGTGCCAGCAGCTTAGGTCTGACGGCAGCACTGTTTTTT. This encodes CASSLGLTAALFF. The variable domain in full, with the rest retrieved from reference TRBV7-9 and TRBJ2-2, is DTGVSQNPRHKITKRGQNVTFRCDPISEHNRLYWYRQTLGQGPEFLTYFQNEAQLEKSRLLSDRFSAERPKGSFSTLEIQRTEQGDSAMYLCASSLGLTAALFFGEGSRLTVL.

In this sample, this clone turned up once. The genes are TRBV25-1 and TRBJ2-7; 7 positions agree with TRBD1. Germline CDR1 and CDR2: MGHDK and SYGVNS. J lost 2 bases, V lost 5 bases, and 6 bases had no gene match. The CDR3 has 14 amino acids. The DNA of the CDR3 is TGTGCCAGCAGTCGACAGGGAGTCGCCTACGAGCAGTACTTC. The encoded protein is CASSRQGVAYEQYF.

This clone was recorded once. The chain carries TRBV28 and TRBJ2-1; D perhaps matches TRBD1 (6 bases). From germline, CDR1 is MDHEN and CDR2 SYDVKM. CDR3 length: 17 amino acids. V lost 5 bases and J lost 2, with 19 bases in between. CDR3 DNA sequence: TGTGCCAGCAGTCCAGCCAATACAGGGTTACCCTACAATGAGCAGTTCTTC. Translated: CASSPANTGLPYNEQFF. The variable domain in full, with the rest retrieved from reference TRBV28 and TRBJ2-1, is DVKVTQSSRYLVKRTGEKVFLECVQDMDHENMFWYRQDPGLGLRLIYFSYDVKMKEKGDIPEGYSVSREKKERFSLILESASTNQTSMYLCASSPANTGLPYNEQFFGPGTRLTVL.

V gene TRBV5-1 combines with J gene TRBJ2-7, with 10 nucleotides matching TRBD1. The length of the CDR3 is 15 residues. The ends lost 4 bases at V and 3 bases at J; junction bases unmatched: 7. CDR1 and CDR2 (germline): SGHRS, YFSETQ. The CDR3 spells CASSGVGQGNYEQYF. As DNA, the CDR3 is TGCGCCAGCAGCGGAGTGGGACAGGGGAACTACGAGCAGTACTTC.

The rearrangement joins TRBV9 to TRBJ1-2; D call uncertain. CDR3 length: 16 residues. Trimming cost V 4 bases and J 6 bases, with 22 bases left between them. Germline V lookup: CDR1 SGDLS, CDR2 YYNGEE. The CDR3 sequence: CASSLTWAQNYDGYTF. For the CDR3, the DNA is TGTGCCAGCAGCTTAACCTGGGCCCAAAACTATGATGGCTACACCTTC.

CDR3 sequence (DNA): TGCGCCAGCACGGGACAACCTGACACCGGGGAGCTGTTTTTT. Translated, it gives CASTGQPDTGELFF. The J gene is TRBJ2-2, the V gene TRBV5-1; D perhaps matches TRBD1 (6 bases). The CDR3 has 14 residues. Looked up from germline, CDR1 is SGHRS and CDR2 is YFSETQ. V gave up 6 bases and J gave up 3 bases, with 12 bases separating them.

A note on this clone: Additional DNA sequences in this sample encode the identical CDR3. The rearrangement joins TRBV30 to TRBJ2-7; D gene ambiguous. The CDR3 sequence is 12 residues long. V lost 1 base and J 2 bases, leaving 6 bases between the germline ends. Per the germline V gene, CDR1 is GTSNPN and CDR2 is SVGIG (reference sequence). CDR3 sequence: CAWSGLAYEQYF. The CDR3 nucleotides are TGTGCCTGGAGTGGGCTCGCCTACGAGCAGTACTTC.

This chain uses TRBV9 with TRBJ1-4, with a tentative D call TRBD1 (5 bases). Germline CDR1 is SGDLS and CDR2 is YYNGEE. The CDR3 is 14 residues long. Deletions cut 6 bases from V and 3 bases from J, with 12 bases between. The CDR3 DNA follows: TGTGCCAGCAACGAGGGGTTCTCTAATGAAAAACTGTTTTTT. Amino acid sequence: CASNEGFSNEKLFF.

The rearrangement uses TRBV15 and TRBJ2-1; D unclear. CDR3 length: 13 amino acids. Germline assignment: CDR1 LNHNV and CDR2 YYDKDF (reference sequence). The ends were cut back, 0 bases at V and 10 bases at J, with 10 bases in the middle. CDR3 nucleotide sequence: TGTGCCACCAGCAGAGACCCCCGTTTCGAGCAGTTCTTC. It specifies CATSRDPRFEQFF.

Notes on this clone: Other DNA sequences in this specimen translate into the identical CDR3. The chain uses TRBV30 and TRBJ2-1; D call uncertain. Germline V gene sequence: CDR1 GTSNPN, CDR2 SVGIG (reference sequence). The CDR3 covers 12 residues. V gave up 0 bases and J gave up 7 bases, with 7 bases separating them. CDR3 sequence reads: CAWSVLGNEQFF. CDR3 coding DNA: TGTGCCTGGAGTGTACTGGGGAATGAGCAGTTCTTC. The entire variable domain, with the rest obtained from reference TRBV30 and TRBJ2-1, is as follows: SQTIHQWPATLVQPVGSPLSLECTVEGTSNPNLYWYRQAAGRGLQLLFYSVGIGQISSEVPQNLSASRPQDRQFILSSKKLLLSDSGFYLCAWSVLGNEQFFGPGTRLTVL.

The rearrangement joins TRBV19 to TRBJ2-2, with a tentative D call TRBD2 (5 bases). The CDR3 has 12 residues. V was trimmed by 6 bases and J by 8 bases, leaving 10 bases between them. Germline V gives CDR1 LNHDA, CDR2 SQIVND (reference sequence). The DNA for the CDR3 is TGTGCCAGTAGGAACTGGGAGGGGGAGCTGTTTTTT. This encodes CASRNWEGELFF.

With regard to this clone: The same CDR3 also results from other DNA sequences found in this sample. V gene TRBV4-2 combines with J gene TRBJ1-4; D not resolved. The CDR3 contains 13 residues. Trimming removed 0 bases at V and 8 bases at J, with 7 bases between. CDR1 LGHNA and CDR2 YNFKEQ come from the germline V gene. The CDR3 spells CASSQDSGEKLFF. The CDR3 DNA follows: TGTGCCAGCAGCCAAGATAGCGGGGAAAAACTGTTTTTT.

In regard to this clone: This same CDR3 is encoded by further DNA sequences in the sample. The rearrangement uses TRBV5-6 and TRBJ1-5; no firm D call. The V end lost 0 bases, the J end lost 0 bases, and 4 bases lay between the germline ends. The length of the CDR3 is 14 residues. Germline-derived CDR1 and CDR2 are SGHDT and YYEEEE. The CDR3 here is CASSLGRSNQPQHF. The CDR3 DNA reads as TGTGCCAGCAGCTTGGGCCGTAGCAATCAGCCCCAGCATTTT.

The chain combines TRBV10-1 with TRBJ2-3; D may be TRBD1 (5 bases). The CDR3 runs to 14 residues. V dropped 4 bases and J dropped 3 bases, with 11 bases sitting between them. Germline V gene sequence: CDR1 WNHNN, CDR2 SYGVQD (reference sequence). The DNA of the CDR3 is TGCGCCAGCAGTGCCCCTGGGGCGACAGATACGCAGTATTTT. Its translation: CASSAPGATDTQYF.

The chain joins TRBV28 to TRBJ1-1; D not certain. This CDR3 spans 14 amino acids. Trimming removed 4 bases at V and 0 bases at J, with 9 bases between. The germline gives CDR1 MDHEN, CDR2 SYDVKM. The CDR3 DNA sequence: TGTGCCAGCAGTTCGCTTTCCATGAACACTGAAGCTTTCTTT. Its protein is CASSSLSMNTEAFF.

The chain carries TRBV10-3 and TRBJ2-1; 10 bases are shared with TRBD2. With 7 bases clipped from V and 10 bases from J, the junction kept 10 bases outside the gene matches. In germline, CDR1 is ENHRY, CDR2 SYGVKD. The CDR3 has 14 amino acids. The CDR3 is CAITSGSSQGEQFF. CDR3 DNA sequence: TGTGCCATCACTAGCGGGAGTTCTCAAGGAGAGCAGTTCTTC.

The rearrangement joins TRBV16 to TRBJ1-2; D is ambiguous. This CDR3 is 14 amino acids long. V shed 4 bases and J shed 2 bases, with 11 bases lying between them. CDR1 and CDR2 (germline): KGHSY, FQNENV. DNA of the CDR3: TGTGCCAGCAGCCCCGGGGTTCTAAACTATGGCTACACCTTC. As protein: CASSPGVLNYGYTF.